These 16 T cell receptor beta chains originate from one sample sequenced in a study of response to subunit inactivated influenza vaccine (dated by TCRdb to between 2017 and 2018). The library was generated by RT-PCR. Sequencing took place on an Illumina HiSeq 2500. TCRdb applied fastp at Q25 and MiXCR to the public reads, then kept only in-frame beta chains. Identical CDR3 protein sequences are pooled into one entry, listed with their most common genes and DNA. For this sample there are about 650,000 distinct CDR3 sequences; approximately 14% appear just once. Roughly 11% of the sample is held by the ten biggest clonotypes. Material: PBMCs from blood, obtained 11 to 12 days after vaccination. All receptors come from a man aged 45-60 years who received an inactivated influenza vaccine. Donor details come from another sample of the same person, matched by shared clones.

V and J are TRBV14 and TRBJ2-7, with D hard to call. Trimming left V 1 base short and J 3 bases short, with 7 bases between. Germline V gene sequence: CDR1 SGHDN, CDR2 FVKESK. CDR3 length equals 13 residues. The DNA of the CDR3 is TGTGCCAGCAGCCAAGTGTCGGTCTACGAGCAGTACTTC. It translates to CASSQVSVYEQYF.

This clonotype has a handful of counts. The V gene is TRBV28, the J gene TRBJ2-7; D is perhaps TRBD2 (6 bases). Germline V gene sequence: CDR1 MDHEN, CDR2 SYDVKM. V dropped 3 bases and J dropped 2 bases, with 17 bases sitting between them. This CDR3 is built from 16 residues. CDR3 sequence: CASSLLVGDSAYEQYF. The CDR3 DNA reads TGTGCCAGCAGTTTGTTGGTGGGGGACTCAGCCTACGAGCAGTACTTC.

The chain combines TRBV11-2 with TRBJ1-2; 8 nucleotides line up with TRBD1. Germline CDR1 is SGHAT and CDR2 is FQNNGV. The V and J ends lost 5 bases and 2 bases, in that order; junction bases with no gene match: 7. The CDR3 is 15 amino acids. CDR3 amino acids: CASSPGQGGNYGYTF. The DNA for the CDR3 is TGTGCCAGCAGCCCCGGACAGGGCGGGAACTATGGCTACACCTTC.

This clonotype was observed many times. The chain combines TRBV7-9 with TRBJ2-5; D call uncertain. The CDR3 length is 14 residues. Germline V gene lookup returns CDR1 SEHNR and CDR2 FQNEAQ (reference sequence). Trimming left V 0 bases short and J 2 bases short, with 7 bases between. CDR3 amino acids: CASSLAGGQETQYF. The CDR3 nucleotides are TGTGCCAGCAGCTTAGCGGGCGGACAAGAGACCCAGTACTTC.

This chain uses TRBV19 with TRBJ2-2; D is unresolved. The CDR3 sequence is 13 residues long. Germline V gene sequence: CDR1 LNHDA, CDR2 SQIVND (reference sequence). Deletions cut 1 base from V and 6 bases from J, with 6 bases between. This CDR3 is CASSIATSGELFF. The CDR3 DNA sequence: TGTGCCAGTAGTATAGCGACCTCCGGGGAGCTGTTTTTT.

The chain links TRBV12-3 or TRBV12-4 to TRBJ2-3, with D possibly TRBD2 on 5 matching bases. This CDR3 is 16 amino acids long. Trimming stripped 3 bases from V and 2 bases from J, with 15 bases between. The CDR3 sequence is CASSFGGAIATDTQYF. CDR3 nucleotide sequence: TGTGCCAGCAGTTTCGGAGGCGCCATCGCCACAGATACGCAGTATTTT.

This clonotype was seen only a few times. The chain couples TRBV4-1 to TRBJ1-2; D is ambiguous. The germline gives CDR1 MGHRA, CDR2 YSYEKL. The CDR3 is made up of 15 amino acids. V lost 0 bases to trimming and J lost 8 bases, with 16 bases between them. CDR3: CASSQEGSGASGYTF. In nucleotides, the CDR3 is TGCGCCAGCAGCCAAGAAGGTAGCGGCGCGTCCGGCTACACCTTC.

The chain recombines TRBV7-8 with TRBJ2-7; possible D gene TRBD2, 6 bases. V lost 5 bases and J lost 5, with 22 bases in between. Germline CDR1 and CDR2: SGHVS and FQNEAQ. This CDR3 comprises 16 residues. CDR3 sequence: CASSPSRSGSSHEQYF. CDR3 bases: TGTGCCAGCAGCCCCTCACGGTCCGGGAGTAGCCACGAGCAGTACTTC.

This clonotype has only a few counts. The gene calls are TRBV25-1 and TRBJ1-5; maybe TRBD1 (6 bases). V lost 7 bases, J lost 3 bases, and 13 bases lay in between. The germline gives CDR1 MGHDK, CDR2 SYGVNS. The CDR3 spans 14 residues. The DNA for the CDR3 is TGTGCCAGCACCGAGGGGGGTACCAATCAGCCCCAGCATTTT. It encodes CASTEGGTNQPQHF.

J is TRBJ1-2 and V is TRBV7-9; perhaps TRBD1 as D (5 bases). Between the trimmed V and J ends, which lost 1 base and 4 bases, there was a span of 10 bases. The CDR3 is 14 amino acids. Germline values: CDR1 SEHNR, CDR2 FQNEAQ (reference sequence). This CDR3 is CASSLDGGSYGYTF. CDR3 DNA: TGTGCCAGCAGCTTAGATGGGGGGAGCTATGGCTACACCTTC.

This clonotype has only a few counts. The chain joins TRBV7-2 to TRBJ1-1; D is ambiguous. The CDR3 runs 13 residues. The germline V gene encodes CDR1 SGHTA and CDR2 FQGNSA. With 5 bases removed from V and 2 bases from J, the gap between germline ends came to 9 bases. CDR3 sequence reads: CASSLWTNTEAFF. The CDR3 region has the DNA TGTGCCAGCAGCCTATGGACTAACACTGAAGCTTTCTTT.

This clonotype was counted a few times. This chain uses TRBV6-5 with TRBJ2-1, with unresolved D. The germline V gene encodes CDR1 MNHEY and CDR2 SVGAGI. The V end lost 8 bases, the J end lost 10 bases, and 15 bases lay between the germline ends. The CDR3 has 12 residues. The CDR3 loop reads CASLYRGLEQFF. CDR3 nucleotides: TGTGCCAGCCTCTACAGAGGATTAGAGCAGTTCTTC.

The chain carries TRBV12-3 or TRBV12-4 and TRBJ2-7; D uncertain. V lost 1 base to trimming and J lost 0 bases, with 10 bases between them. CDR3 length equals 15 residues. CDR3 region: CASSLEVGSSYEQYF. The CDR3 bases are TGTGCCAGCAGTTTAGAGGTGGGAAGCTCCTACGAGCAGTACTTC.

Here the CDR3 reads CASSLKLAGGTQYF. CDR3 nucleotides: TGTGCCAGCAGTCTCAAACTAGCGGGGGGGACCCAGTACTTC. The chain is built from TRBV6-1 and TRBJ2-5, with TRBD2 matching 12 bases. Germline V gene lookup returns CDR1 MNHNS and CDR2 SASEGT. Trimming at V came to 5 bases and at J to 7 bases, leaving 5 bases not matched to a gene. CDR3 length: 14 residues.

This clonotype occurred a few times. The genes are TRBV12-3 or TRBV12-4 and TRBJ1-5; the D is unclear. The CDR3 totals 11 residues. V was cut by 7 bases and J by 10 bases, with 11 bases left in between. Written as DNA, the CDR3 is TGTGCCAGCACCCGACTAGGTCCCCAGCATTTT. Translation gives CASTRLGPQHF.

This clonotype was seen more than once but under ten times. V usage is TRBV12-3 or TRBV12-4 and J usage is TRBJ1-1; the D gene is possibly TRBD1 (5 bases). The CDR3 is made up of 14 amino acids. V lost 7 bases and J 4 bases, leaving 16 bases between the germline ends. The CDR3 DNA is TGTGCCAGCAACCCCCGGGGGGGTAGCACTGAAGCTTTCTTT. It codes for CASNPRGGSTEAFF.